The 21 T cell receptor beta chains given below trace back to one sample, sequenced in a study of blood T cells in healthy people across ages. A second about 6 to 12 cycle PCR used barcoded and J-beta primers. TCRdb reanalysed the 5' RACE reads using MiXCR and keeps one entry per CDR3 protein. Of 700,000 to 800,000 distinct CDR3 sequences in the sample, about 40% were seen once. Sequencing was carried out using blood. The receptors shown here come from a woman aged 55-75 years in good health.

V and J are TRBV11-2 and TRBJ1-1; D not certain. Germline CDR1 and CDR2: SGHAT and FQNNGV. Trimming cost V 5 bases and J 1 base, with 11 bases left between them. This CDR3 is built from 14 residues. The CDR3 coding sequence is TGTGCCAGCAGCGAGATCCGGAGGAACACTGAAGCTTTCTTT. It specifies CASSEIRRNTEAFF.

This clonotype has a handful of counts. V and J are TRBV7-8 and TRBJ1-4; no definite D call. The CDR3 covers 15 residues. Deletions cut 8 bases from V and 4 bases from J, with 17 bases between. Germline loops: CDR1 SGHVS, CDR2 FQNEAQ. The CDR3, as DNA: TGTGCCAGCGGAACAGCCAGACTAATTAATGAAAAACTGTTTTTT. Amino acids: CASGTARLINEKLFF.

CDR3 in amino acids: CASSLTSGQDNEQYF. The CDR3 DNA reads as TGTGCCAGCAGCCTAACTAGCGGGCAAGACAATGAGCAGTACTTC. The V gene is TRBV9, the J gene TRBJ2-7; 9 nucleotides match TRBD2. With 4 bases clipped from V and 7 bases from J, the junction kept 12 bases outside the gene matches. The CDR3 totals 15 residues. Germline values: CDR1 SGDLS, CDR2 YYNGEE.

CDR3 loop: CASSLSGTGVYEQYF. CDR3 nucleotide sequence: TGTGCCAGCAGTTTGTCCGGGACAGGGGTTTACGAGCAGTACTTC. The chain couples TRBV12-3 or TRBV12-4 to TRBJ2-1, with 10 bases fitting TRBD1. Judging by the DNA end, TRBJ2-7 fits better; the J call may be wrong. The CDR3 runs to 15 residues.

CDR3 DNA: TGTGCCAGCAGCCGGGGGACTAGCGGACAGTCCTACAATGAGCAGTTCTTC. Its protein is CASSRGTSGQSYNEQFF. The chain recombines TRBV7-3 with TRBJ2-1; TRBD2 matches at 11 bases. Germline CDR1 is SGHTA and CDR2 is FQGTGA. With V trimmed by 5 bases and J by 1 base, 7 bases remained unmatched. This CDR3 has 17 residues.

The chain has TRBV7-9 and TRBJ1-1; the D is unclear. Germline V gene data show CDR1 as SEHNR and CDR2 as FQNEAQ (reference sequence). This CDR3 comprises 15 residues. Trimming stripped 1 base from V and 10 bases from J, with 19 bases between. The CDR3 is CASSLEGIAERGAFF. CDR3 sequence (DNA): TGTGCCAGCAGCTTAGAAGGAATAGCGGAAAGAGGAGCTTTCTTT.

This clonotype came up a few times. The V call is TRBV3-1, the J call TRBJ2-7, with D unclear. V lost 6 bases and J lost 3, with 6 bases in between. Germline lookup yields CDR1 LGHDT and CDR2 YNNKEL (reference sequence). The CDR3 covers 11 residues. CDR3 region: CASRSNYEQYF. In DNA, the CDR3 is TGTGCCAGCAGGAGTAACTACGAGCAGTACTTC.

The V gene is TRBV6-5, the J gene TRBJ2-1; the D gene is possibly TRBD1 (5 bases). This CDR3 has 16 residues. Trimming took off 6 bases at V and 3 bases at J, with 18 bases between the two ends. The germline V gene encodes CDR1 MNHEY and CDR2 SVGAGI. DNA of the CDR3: TGTGCCAGCAGCTTAACCCAGGGCGGTAACTACAATGAGCAGTTCTTC. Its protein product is CASSLTQGGNYNEQFF.

In nucleotides, the CDR3 is TGTGCCAGCAGTTTATCGGGGGACTACGAGACAGATACGCAGTATTTT. Protein: CASSLSGDYETDTQYF. The chain couples TRBV28 to TRBJ2-3, with 7 bases aligning to TRBD2. J was trimmed by 3 bases and V by 1 base; bases with no gene match: 7. Germline values: CDR1 MDHEN, CDR2 SYDVKM. The CDR3 sequence is 16 residues long. Full variable domain (outside the CDR3, taken from reference TRBV28 and TRBJ2-3): DVKVTQSSRYLVKRTGEKVFLECVQDMDHENMFWYRQDPGLGLRLIYFSYDVKMKEKGDIPEGYSVSREKKERFSLILESASTNQTSMYLCASSLSGDYETDTQYFGPGTRLTVL.

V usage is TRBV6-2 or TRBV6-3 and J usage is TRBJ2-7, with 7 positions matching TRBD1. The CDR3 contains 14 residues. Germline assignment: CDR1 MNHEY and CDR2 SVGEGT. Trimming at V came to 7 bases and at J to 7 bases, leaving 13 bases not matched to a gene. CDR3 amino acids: CASTRQGPFWEQYF. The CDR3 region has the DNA TGTGCCAGCACCCGACAGGGCCCCTTTTGGGAGCAGTACTTC.

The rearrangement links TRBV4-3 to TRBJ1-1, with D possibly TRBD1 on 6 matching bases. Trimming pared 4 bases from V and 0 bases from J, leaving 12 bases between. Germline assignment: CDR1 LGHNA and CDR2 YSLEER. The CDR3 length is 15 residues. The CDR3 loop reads CASSPAQGLNTEAFF. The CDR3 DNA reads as TGCGCCAGCAGCCCCGCACAGGGCTTGAACACTGAAGCTTTCTTT.

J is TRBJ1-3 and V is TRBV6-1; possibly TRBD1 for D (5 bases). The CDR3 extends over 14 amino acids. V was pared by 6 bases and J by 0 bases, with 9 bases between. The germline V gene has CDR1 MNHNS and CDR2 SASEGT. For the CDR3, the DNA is TGTGCCAGCAGGGACATTCTCTCTGGAAACACCATATATTTT. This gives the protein CASRDILSGNTIYF.

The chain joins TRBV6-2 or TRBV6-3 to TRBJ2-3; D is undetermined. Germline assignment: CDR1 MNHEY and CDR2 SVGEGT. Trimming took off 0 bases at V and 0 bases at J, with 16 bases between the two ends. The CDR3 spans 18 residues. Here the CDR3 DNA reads TGTGCCAGCAGTTACTCGTCTCTCAATAACCCTAGCACAGATACGCAGTATTTT. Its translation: CASSYSSLNNPSTDTQYF.

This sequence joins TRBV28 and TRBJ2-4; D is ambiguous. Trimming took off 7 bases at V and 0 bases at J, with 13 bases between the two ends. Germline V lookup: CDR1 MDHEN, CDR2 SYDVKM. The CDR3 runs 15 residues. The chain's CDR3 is CASIGGERAKNIQYF. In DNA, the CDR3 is TGTGCCAGCATCGGTGGGGAAAGAGCCAAAAACATTCAGTACTTC.

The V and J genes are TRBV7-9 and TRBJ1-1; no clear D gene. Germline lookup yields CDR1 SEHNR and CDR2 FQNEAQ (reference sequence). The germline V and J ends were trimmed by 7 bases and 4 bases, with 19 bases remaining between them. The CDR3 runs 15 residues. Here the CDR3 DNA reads TGTGCCAGCACCCTATTAGAGTGGGGTAGCACTGAAGCTTTCTTT. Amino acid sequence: CASTLLEWGSTEAFF.

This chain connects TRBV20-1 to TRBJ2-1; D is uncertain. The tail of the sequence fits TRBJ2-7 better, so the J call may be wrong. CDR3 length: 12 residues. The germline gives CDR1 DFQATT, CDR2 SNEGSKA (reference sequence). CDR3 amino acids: CSASPTYNEQYF. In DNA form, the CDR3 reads TGCAGTGCTAGCCCAACGTACAATGAGCAGTACTTC.

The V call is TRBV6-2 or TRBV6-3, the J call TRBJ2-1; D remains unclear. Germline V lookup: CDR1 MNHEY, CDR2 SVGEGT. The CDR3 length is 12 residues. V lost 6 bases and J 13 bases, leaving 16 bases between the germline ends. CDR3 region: CASRTKKETQFF. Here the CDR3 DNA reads TGTGCCAGCAGGACCAAAAAAGAGACCCAGTTCTTC.

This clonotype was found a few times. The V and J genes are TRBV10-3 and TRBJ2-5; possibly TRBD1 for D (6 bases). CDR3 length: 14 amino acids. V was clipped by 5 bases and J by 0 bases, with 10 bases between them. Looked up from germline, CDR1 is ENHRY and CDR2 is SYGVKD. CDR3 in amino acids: CAISSDRYQETQYF. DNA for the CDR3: TGTGCCATCAGTAGTGACAGGTACCAAGAGACCCAGTACTTC.

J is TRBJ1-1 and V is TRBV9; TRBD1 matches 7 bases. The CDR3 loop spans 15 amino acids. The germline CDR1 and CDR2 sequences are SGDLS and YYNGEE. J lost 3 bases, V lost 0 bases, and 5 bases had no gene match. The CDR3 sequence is CASSVETGYYTEAFF. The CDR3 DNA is TGTGCCAGCAGCGTAGAGACAGGGTACTACACTGAAGCTTTCTTT.

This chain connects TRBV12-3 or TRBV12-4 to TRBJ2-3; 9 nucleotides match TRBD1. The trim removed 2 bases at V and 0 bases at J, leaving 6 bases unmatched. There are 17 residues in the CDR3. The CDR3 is CASSLSGTGISTDTQYF. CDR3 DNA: TGTGCCAGCAGTTTATCCGGGACAGGGATTAGCACAGATACGCAGTATTTT.

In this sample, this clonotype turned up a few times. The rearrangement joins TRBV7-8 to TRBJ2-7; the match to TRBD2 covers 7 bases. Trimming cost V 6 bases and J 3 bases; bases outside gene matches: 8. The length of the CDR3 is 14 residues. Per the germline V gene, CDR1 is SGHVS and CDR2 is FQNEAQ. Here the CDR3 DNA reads TGTGCCAGCAGGGGGGGGGACGGTTTCTACGAGCAGTACTTC. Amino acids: CASRGGDGFYEQYF.